Below, 27 T cell receptor beta chains from the same sample are listed, as sequenced in a study of T cells after yellow fever vaccination (dated by TCRdb to about 2019). The treatment or condition label for this specimen denotes: live attenuated yellow fever vaccine strain. The receptor library was made with 5' RACE. The sequencing machine was an Illumina NovaSeq 6000. TCRdb reprocessed the public reads (quality trimming at Q25 with fastp, clone calling with MiXCR) and kept in-frame beta chains. For every CDR3 protein sequence, its rows merge into one entry that carries the most common genes and DNA. Recorded for this sample are 350,000 to 550,000 distinct CDR3 sequences; approximately 18% of them occurred a single time. Roughly a sixth of the sample belongs to the ten largest clones. The sample here was PBMCs, taken before the yellow fever booster vaccination. The receptors stem from a man aged 18-30 years who received the YFV17D yellow fever vaccine.

This clonotype was observed a few times. V gene TRBV4-3 combines with J gene TRBJ2-2, with D unresolved. Germline CDR1 is LGHNA and CDR2 is YSLEER. The V end lost 4 bases, the J end lost 6 bases, and 15 bases lay between the germline ends. This CDR3 is 15 amino acids long. In DNA, the CDR3 is TGCGCCAGCAGCCCGAACGCTGGGTGGTCCGGGGAGCTGTTTTTT. Amino acid sequence: CASSPNAGWSGELFF.

This clonotype came up many times. The gene calls are TRBV5-1 and TRBJ2-6, with D unresolved. V lost 7 bases and J 0 bases, leaving 20 bases between the germline ends. This CDR3 contains 18 residues. The germline gives CDR1 SGHRS, CDR2 YFSETQ. The CDR3 sequence is CASGPRKGPLSGANVLTF. Here the CDR3 DNA reads TGCGCCAGCGGCCCTAGGAAGGGTCCCCTCTCTGGGGCCAACGTCCTGACTTTC.

This clonotype has ten or more counts. The V gene is TRBV4-3, the J gene TRBJ2-5; D is possibly TRBD1 (6 bases). V was clipped by 0 bases and J by 5 bases, with 13 bases between them. Germline-derived CDR1 and CDR2 are LGHNA and YSLEER. CDR3 length: 15 amino acids. The CDR3 is CASSQDITGWETQYF. In DNA form, the CDR3 reads TGCGCCAGCAGCCAAGATATTACAGGGTGGGAGACCCAGTACTTC.

This clonotype was seen more than once but under ten times. The V call is TRBV5-1, the J call TRBJ1-1; unclear D gene. Between the trimmed V and J ends, which lost 0 bases and 1 base, there was a span of 16 bases. This CDR3 has 17 amino acids. Germline V gene sequence: CDR1 SGHRS, CDR2 YFSETQ. The CDR3 nucleotides read TGCGCCAGCAGCTTGGGGCACAAACAAATCGGGAACACTGAAGCTTTCTTT. This encodes CASSLGHKQIGNTEAFF.

A few counts support this clonotype. J is TRBJ2-3 and V is TRBV6-5; either TRBD1 or TRBD2 may supply D (6 bases each). Germline CDR1 is MNHEY and CDR2 is SVGAGI. CDR3 length: 12 amino acids. The germline V and J ends were trimmed by 6 bases and 6 bases, with 10 bases remaining between them. The CDR3 protein is CASSRGGDTQYF. DNA of the CDR3: TGTGCCAGCAGCCGAGGGGGGGATACGCAGTATTTT.

V and J are TRBV5-1 and TRBJ1-2; tentatively, D is TRBD1 (6 bases). Germline values: CDR1 SGHRS, CDR2 YFSETQ. The CDR3 runs to 14 residues. The V and J ends lost 6 bases and 4 bases respectively, with 16 bases between them. The DNA for the CDR3 is TGCGCCAGCATAACCCAACCAGGGGCCTATGGCTACACCTTC. It yields the protein CASITQPGAYGYTF.

The V and J genes are TRBV7-9 and TRBJ1-1; TRBD1 might be the D (5 bases). Germline loops: CDR1 SEHNR, CDR2 FQNEAQ (reference sequence). The germline V and J ends were trimmed by 6 bases and 0 bases, with 11 bases remaining between them. The CDR3 loop spans 14 amino acids. CDR3: CASRGRQMNTEAFF. CDR3 sequence (DNA): TGTGCCAGCAGGGGAAGACAGATGAACACTGAAGCTTTCTTT.

This clonotype was seen ten or more times. V gene TRBV29-1 combines with J gene TRBJ2-1; D possibly corresponds to TRBD2 (6 bases). The germline CDR1 and CDR2 sequences are SQVTM and ANQGSEA. Trimming pared 3 bases from V and 6 bases from J, leaving 18 bases between. The CDR3 is made up of 15 amino acids. CDR3 DNA sequence: TGCAGCGTTGAGACCTTGACTAGTGGGCCCAATGAGCAGTTCTTC. Protein product: CSVETLTSGPNEQFF.

This clonotype has just a few counts. J is TRBJ2-3 and V is TRBV28, with TRBD1 identical over 7 bases. The CDR3 covers 15 residues. Germline V gives CDR1 MDHEN, CDR2 SYDVKM. The trim removed 6 bases at V and 0 bases at J, leaving 6 bases unmatched. The CDR3 loop is CASRTGTDSTDTQYF. The CDR3 nucleotides are TGTGCCAGCAGAACCGGGACAGATAGCACAGATACGCAGTATTTT.

The chain employs TRBV18 and TRBJ1-1; D perhaps matches TRBD1 (6 bases). CDR3 length: 13 residues. Germline lookup yields CDR1 KGHSH and CDR2 LQKENI. V was clipped by 5 bases and J by 3 bases, with 10 bases between them. The CDR3 bases are TGTGCCAGCTCAATGACAGGATACACTGAAGCTTTCTTT. Protein product: CASSMTGYTEAFF.

The chain carries TRBV11-2 and TRBJ2-2; no definite D call. The CDR3 consists of 15 residues. CDR1 is SGHAT, CDR2 FQNNGV, per germline. Trimming removed 1 base from V and 6 bases from J, with 12 bases in between. The CDR3 region is CASSLGRQVAGELFF. DNA of the CDR3: TGTGCCAGCAGCTTAGGCCGCCAAGTCGCCGGGGAGCTGTTTTTT. Complete variable domain (other parts from reference TRBV11-2 and TRBJ2-2): EAGVAQSPRYKIIEKRQSVAFWCNPISGHATLYWYQQILGQGPKLLIQFQNNGVVDDSQLPKDRFSAERLKGVDSTLKIQPAKLEDSAVYLCASSLGRQVAGELFFGEGSRLTVL.

In this sample, this clonotype turned up a few times. The gene calls are TRBV20-1 and TRBJ2-2; D remains ambiguous. Germline assignment: CDR1 DFQATT and CDR2 SNEGSKA (reference sequence). The V and J ends lost 6 bases and 1 base respectively, with 9 bases between them. The CDR3 contains 13 residues. CDR3 DNA: TGCAGTGCCGCCCAAGGGAACACCGGGGAGCTGTTTTTT. Amino acids: CSAAQGNTGELFF.

This clonotype has a handful of counts. The chain combines TRBV9 with TRBJ2-5; the D is unclear. Germline lookup yields CDR1 SGDLS and CDR2 YYNGEE. The length of the CDR3 is 15 residues. V was pared by 4 bases and J by 3 bases, with 16 bases between. The CDR3, as DNA: TGTGCCAGCAGCCTCAATCCGGGCAGTAAAGAGACCCAGTACTTC. This encodes CASSLNPGSKETQYF.

This clonotype is a singleton in its sample. This sequence joins TRBV9 and TRBJ1-2; TRBD1 matches at 7 bases. The CDR3 is 15 residues long. Germline loops: CDR1 SGDLS, CDR2 YYNGEE. J gave up 5 bases and V 4 bases, and 11 bases lay outside the gene matches. The CDR3 spells CASSIGPGQTYGYTF. The CDR3 DNA follows: TGTGCCAGCAGCATTGGTCCGGGACAGACGTATGGCTACACCTTC.

The rearrangement uses TRBV14 and TRBJ1-6, with D unclear. The ends were cut back, 3 bases at V and 0 bases at J, with 3 bases in the middle. The germline V gene encodes CDR1 SGHDN and CDR2 FVKESK. The CDR3 spans 14 residues. CDR3 coding DNA: TGTGCCAGCAGCCAGAGCTCCTATAATTCACCCCTCCACTTT. Translation gives CASSQSSYNSPLHF.

This chain connects TRBV12-3 or TRBV12-4 to TRBJ2-5, with 7 positions matching TRBD1. This CDR3 has 14 residues. V lost 4 bases and J lost 3; bases outside the gene matches: 5. The CDR3 sequence is CASSSWTGKETQYF. The CDR3 DNA is TGTGCCAGCAGTTCTTGGACAGGAAAAGAGACCCAGTACTTC.

The chain has TRBV7-9 and TRBJ2-7, with D tentatively TRBD1 or TRBD2 (5 bases each). CDR1 is SEHNR, CDR2 FQNEAQ, per germline (reference sequence). There are 14 residues in the CDR3. The V and J ends lost 2 bases and 8 bases respectively, with 16 bases between them. CDR3 DNA sequence: TGTGCCAGCAGCTTATCTACCTTATTGGGACAGCAGTACTTC. This sequence encodes CASSLSTLLGQQYF. Supplemented by reference TRBV7-9 and TRBJ2-7, the full variable domain reads DTGVSQNPRHKITKRGQNVTFRCDPISEHNRLYWYRQTLGQGPEFLTYFQNEAQLEKSRLLSDRFSAERPKGSFSTLEIQRTEQGDSAMYLCASSLSTLLGQQYFGPGTRLTVT.

The chain uses TRBV4-1 and TRBJ1-1; no clear D gene. The germline gives CDR1 MGHRA, CDR2 YSYEKL. The CDR3 covers 16 residues. V gave up 1 base and J gave up 3 bases, with 15 bases separating them. CDR3 sequence reads: CASSQALSVGYTEAFF. Written as DNA, the CDR3 is TGCGCCAGCAGCCAAGCCCTATCTGTAGGTTACACTGAAGCTTTCTTT.

This chain uses TRBV12-3 or TRBV12-4 with TRBJ2-7, with D perhaps given as TRBD1 or TRBD2 (5 bases each). CDR3 length equals 16 residues. Trimming shortened V by 2 bases and J by 2 bases, and 16 bases separated the two germline ends. The CDR3 sequence: CASSLLSGTSTYEQYV. CDR3 sequence (DNA): TGTGCCAGCAGTTTATTATCAGGGACGTCCACCTACGAGCAGTACGTC.

In this sample, this clonotype turned up a few times. The chain carries TRBV7-2 and TRBJ2-1; perhaps D is TRBD1 or TRBD2 (5 bases each). V was pared by 4 bases and J by 3 bases, with 16 bases between. Per the germline V gene, CDR1 is SGHTA and CDR2 is FQGNSA. This CDR3 is built from 16 residues. The CDR3 nucleotides are TGTGCCAGCAGCTCACGCTCCAGGGACGGCTACAATGAGCAGTTCTTC. Translation gives CASSSRSRDGYNEQFF.

The gene calls are TRBV27 and TRBJ1-2, with 7 nucleotides matching TRBD1. The CDR3 is 12 amino acids. Trimming took 6 bases from V and 3 from J; bases not matched to a gene: 1. Germline V gene data show CDR1 as MNHEY and CDR2 as SMNVEV (reference sequence). CDR3 sequence (DNA): TGTGCCAGCAGAGGGACAGACTATGGCTACACCTTC. Protein product: CASRGTDYGYTF.

This clonotype appeared a single time. This chain connects TRBV4-3 to TRBJ1-1; no clear D. The length of the CDR3 is 13 residues. Trimming stripped 4 bases from V and 3 bases from J, with 9 bases between. Germline V gives CDR1 LGHNA, CDR2 YSLEER. This chain's CDR3 is CASSRTVYTEAFF. CDR3 nucleotide sequence: TGCGCCAGCAGCCGCACAGTTTACACTGAAGCTTTCTTT.

The V call is TRBV6-2 or TRBV6-3, the J call TRBJ2-7, with 8 bases that match TRBD1. V lost 7 bases to trimming and J lost 3 bases; unmatched junction nucleotides: 2. Germline V CDR1 and CDR2: MNHEY, SVGEGT. This CDR3 comprises 12 residues. The CDR3 DNA sequence: TGTGCCAGCAAGGACAGGGACTACGAGCAGTACGTC. Its translation: CASKDRDYEQYV.

Many counts were recorded for this clonotype. The V and J genes are TRBV5-1 and TRBJ1-1, with a weak D call TRBD1 (5 bases). Germline V gene data show CDR1 as SGHRS and CDR2 as YFSETQ. The CDR3 runs to 14 residues. The V and J ends lost 4 bases and 1 base respectively, with 11 bases between them. The CDR3 loop reads CASSPDTGNTEAFF. CDR3 sequence (DNA): TGCGCCAGCAGCCCGGATACAGGGAACACTGAAGCTTTCTTT. Combining the CDR3 with reference TRBV5-1 and TRBJ1-1 gives the whole variable domain KAGVTQTPRYLIKTRGQQVTLSCSPISGHRSVSWYQQTPGQGLQFLFEYFSETQRNKGNFPGRFSGRQFSNSRSEMNVSTLELGDSALYLCASSPDTGNTEAFFGQGTRLTVV.

The chain is built from TRBV4-2 and TRBJ2-3, with D possibly being TRBD1 (5 bases). The CDR3 spans 15 residues. The germline V and J ends were trimmed by 0 bases and 4 bases, with 11 bases remaining between them. Germline CDR1 is LGHNA and CDR2 is YNFKEQ. The CDR3 sequence: CASSQEGRAADTQYF. The CDR3 DNA is TGTGCCAGCAGCCAAGAGGGCAGGGCGGCAGATACGCAGTATTTT.

This clonotype was observed a few times. This chain connects TRBV20-1 to TRBJ2-1; unclear D gene. CDR1 and CDR2 from the germline V gene are DFQATT and SNEGSKA (reference sequence). The V gene lost 3 bases and the J gene lost 3 bases, with 12 bases spanning the gap. CDR3 length: 14 residues. This CDR3 reads CSASPGPFYNEQFF. The CDR3 region has the DNA TGCAGTGCTAGCCCTGGGCCTTTCTACAATGAGCAGTTCTTC.

The chain combines TRBV4-3 with TRBJ2-2; 10 nucleotides align to TRBD1. CDR1 is LGHNA, CDR2 YSLEER, per germline. V lost 2 bases and J lost 3; bases outside the gene matches: 3. The CDR3 spans 16 residues. The CDR3 DNA is TGCGCCAGCAGCCAACCGGGACAGGGGCACACCGGGGAGCTGTTTTTT. Translated, it gives CASSQPGQGHTGELFF.